These T cell receptor beta chains were read from a single sample in a study of CD8 T cells in Susac syndrome. TCRdb ran MiXCR on the immunoSEQ multiplex PCR reads and lists one entry per CDR3 protein. The sample has some 150,000 distinct CDR3 sequences; nearly 97% are singletons. The source material was CD8+ T cells from PBMCs. Receptor source: a human donor with multiple sclerosis. CDR3s include the opening cysteine and the closing phenylalanine or tryptophan. Fields, in order: CDR3 protein, CDR3 DNA, J gene, clone size, D gene, CDR3 length, V gene. The D gene is left open where the match is weak. Expanded clones get a size class; other rows say once, few or many, or leave the size out.

CSGEGSPPRRYNEQFF,TGCAGCGGGGAGGGGTCCCCTCCTCGTAGGTACAATGAGCAGTTCTTC,TRBJ2-1,-,TRBD2,16,TRBV29-1
CASSLTRSGGGEDEQFF,TGCGCCAGCAGCTTGACACGGAGCGGAGGAGGGGAGGATGAGCAGTTCTTC,TRBJ2-1,-,-,17,TRBV5-1
CASSYAVEGSYEQYF,TGTGCCAGCAGTTACGCGGTGGAAGGTTCCTACGAGCAGTACTTC,TRBJ2-7,once,-,15,TRBV6-5
CASSVGGSGDTQYF,TGTGCCAGCAGCGTAGGAGGTAGTGGAGATACGCAGTATTTT,TRBJ2-3,-,-,14,TRBV9
CASSYIVEQFF,TGTGCCAGCAGCTACATCGTTGAGCAGTTCTTC,TRBJ2-1,once,-,11,TRBV5-6
CASSYPTGTEAFF,TGTGCCAGCAGCTATCCGACGGGTACTGAAGCTTTCTTT,TRBJ1-1,-,-,13,TRBV3-1
CSDGTGRAYEQYF,TGCAGCGATGGTACAGGACGGGCCTACGAGCAGTACTTC,TRBJ2-7,-,-,13,TRBV29-1
CASSQESSGVNTQYF,TGTGCCAGCAGCCAAGAATCTAGCGGGGTGAATACGCAGTATTTT,TRBJ2-3,-,TRBD2,15,TRBV3-1
CSVAGTGRAPYEQYF,TGCAGCGTTGCGGGGACAGGACGGGCCCCCTACGAGCAGTACTTC,TRBJ2-7,-,TRBD1,15,TRBV29-1
CASSEISAVGSPLHF,TGTGCCAGCAGCGAAATTTCGGCCGTAGGATCACCCCTCCACTTT,TRBJ1-6,-,-,15,TRBV9
CASSVGDRTYEQYF,TGTGCCAGCAGCGTAGGGGACCGGACCTACGAGCAGTACTTC,TRBJ2-7,-,-,14,TRBV9
CSVLTGSDSPLHF,TGCAGCGTCTTGACAGGGTCTGATTCACCCCTCCACTTT,TRBJ1-6,-,TRBD1,13,TRBV29-1
CAWSAGQDISNQPQHF,TGTGCCTGGAGTGCTGGACAGGATATAAGCAATCAGCCCCAGCATTTT,TRBJ1-5,-,TRBD1,16,TRBV30
CASSYVSGANEQFF,TGTGCCAGCAGTTACGTTAGCGGGGCCAATGAGCAGTTCTTC,TRBJ2-1,-,TRBD2,14,TRBV6-2/TRBV6-3
CASSPPLDDYNEQFF,TGTGCCAGCAGTCCGCCTCTTGACGACTACAATGAGCAGTTCTTC,TRBJ2-1,-,-,15,TRBV7-9
CASSQDLAGVTYEQYF,TGTGCCAGCAGCCAGGATCTAGCGGGCGTAACCTACGAGCAGTACTTC,TRBJ2-7,once,TRBD2,16,TRBV3-1
CASSDTGVVRELFF,TGTGCCAGCAGTGACACAGGGGTGGTCCGGGAGCTGTTTTTT,TRBJ2-2,-,TRBD1,14,TRBV25-1
CASSDNSEQYF,TGTGCCAGCAGCGACAATTCGGAGCAGTACTTC,TRBJ2-7,-,-,11,TRBV9
CASSLGTGGHNEQFF,TGCGCCAGCAGTCTAGGGACAGGGGGACACAATGAGCAGTTCTTC,TRBJ2-1,-,TRBD1,15,TRBV4-1
CSVVGSGTDTQYF,TGCAGCGTTGTGGGTAGCGGCACAGATACGCAGTATTTT,TRBJ2-3,-,-,13,TRBV29-1
CSAREDSSSYNEQFF,TGCAGTGCTAGAGAGGACAGTAGCTCCTACAATGAGCAGTTCTTC,TRBJ2-1,-,-,15,TRBV20-1
CASSGRDREGGYTF,TGTGCCAGCAGCGGCCGGGACAGGGAAGGCGGCTACACCTTC,TRBJ1-2,-,TRBD1,14,TRBV14
CASSAYKKGTEAFF,TGTGCCAGCAGCGCCTACAAGAAGGGCACTGAAGCTTTCTTT,TRBJ1-1,-,-,14,TRBV9